This T cell receptor beta chain originates from a study of PD-1 blockade in mismatch repair-deficient tumors. Study context: Patients had over 10 mismatch repair-deficient cancer types, all previously treated and progressing.

PCR or immunohistochemistry showed mismatch repair deficiency in every enrolled patient. A few pembrolizumab responders had their TCRs sequenced. Study results and caveats: Tumor-resident clones, often absent from pretreatment blood, expanded after pembrolizumab and then contracted.

Germline CDR1 SNHLY, CDR2 FYNNEI. This CDR3 is built from 20 residues. V was cut by 7 bases and J by 4 bases, with 31 bases left in between. TCRdb's table, derived via immunoSEQ multiplex PCR, lists solely in-frame clones and lacks some. The sample contains about 120,000 clones, around nine tenths of which appear only once. Concerning this clone itself: The antigen is not known.

The J gene is TRBJ2-2, the V gene TRBV2, with a weak D call TRBD2 (6 bases). The sample consisted of peripheral blood, taken approximately 72 weeks after starting pembrolizumab. This sequence was found in an adult with mismatch repair-deficient cancer. The CDR3 protein is CASIFPVAGGLGGTTGELFF. CDR3 DNA sequence: TGTGCCAGCATTTTCCCCGTCGCCGGCGGCCTTGGGGGGACCACCGGGGAGCTGTTTTTT.